Below are 22 T cell receptor beta chains sequenced from a single sample in a study of quantifying T cell responses using KT2 cells. As for the study in general: RNA was reverse transcribed with TCR alpha and beta constant-region primers.

The cDNA 3' end received a ligated oligonucleotide with a UMI. First-round PCR used 3 to 4 cycles and beta primers RC1.1 and RC1.2 covering TRBC1 and TRBC2. TCRdb reprocessed the UMI-ligation and nested PCR reads with MiXCR, giving one entry per CDR3 protein. The sample has about 32,000 distinct CDR3 sequences, 7.3% seen once. The material sequenced was PBMCs spiked with cells of the T cell clone KT2. The receptors originated from a human donor.

This clonotype showed up many times. The chain links TRBV12-3 or TRBV12-4 to TRBJ2-2; unclear D gene. Trimming pared 6 bases from V and 0 bases from J, leaving 8 bases between. The CDR3 runs to 14 residues. The CDR3 bases are TGTGCCAGCAGACAGCTTACGAACACCGGGGAGCTGTTTTTT. Its protein is CASRQLTNTGELFF.

Many counts were recorded for this clonotype. V usage is TRBV29-1 and J usage is TRBJ1-1, with 10 bases identical to TRBD1. Germline CDR1 and CDR2: SQVTM and ANQGSEA. The ends lost 7 bases at V and 0 bases at J; junction bases unmatched: 5. The CDR3 loop spans 14 amino acids. CDR3 sequence (DNA): TGCAGCGGTTTGGACAGGGGGATGAACACTGAAGCTTTCTTT. Translated: CSGLDRGMNTEAFF.

Only a few counts were recorded for this clonotype. V gene TRBV3-1 combines with J gene TRBJ1-2; D call uncertain. Trimming left V 0 bases short and J 1 base short, with 6 bases between. The CDR3 consists of 14 residues. Per germline, CDR1 LGHDT and CDR2 YNNKEL (reference sequence). For the CDR3, the DNA is TGTGCCAGCAGCCAAGAATCAGATAACTATGGCTACACCTTC. Translated: CASSQESDNYGYTF. Variable domain in full (rest from reference TRBV3-1 and TRBJ1-2): DTAVSQTPKYLVTQMGNDKSIKCEQNLGHDTMYWYKQDSKKFLKIMFSYNNKELIINETVPNRFSPKSPDKAHLNLHINSLELGDSAVYFCASSQESDNYGYTFGSGTRLTVV.

The chain joins TRBV4-1 to TRBJ2-1, with a weak D call TRBD2 (7 bases). The CDR3 covers 17 residues. V gave up 0 bases and J gave up 2 bases, with 14 bases separating them. The germline V gene encodes CDR1 MGHRA and CDR2 YSYEKL. DNA of the CDR3: TGCGCCAGCAGCCAAGAATGGGGGGGGGCACCCTACAATGAGCAGTTCTTC. Translation: CASSQEWGGAPYNEQFF.

This clonotype was found many times. This chain's CDR3 is CASSLAGGGTEAFF. CDR3 nucleotides: TGCGCCAGCAGCTTGGCCGGGGGGGGAACTGAAGCTTTCTTT. This chain uses TRBV5-1 with TRBJ1-1; a weak D match, TRBD1 (5 bases). Germline CDR1 SGHRS, CDR2 YFSETQ. The CDR3 is 14 amino acids. Deletions cut 0 bases from V and 5 bases from J, with 11 bases between.

This clonotype was seen only a few times. V gene TRBV18 combines with J gene TRBJ2-1; 7 nucleotides agree with TRBD1. This CDR3 contains 15 residues. J lost 2 bases, V lost 5 bases, and 6 bases had no gene match. Per germline, CDR1 KGHSH and CDR2 LQKENI. The CDR3 region has the DNA TGTGCCAGCTCATACGACAGGGTTACCTACAATGAGCAGTTCTTC. Translating gives CASSYDRVTYNEQFF.

This sequence joins TRBV2 and TRBJ1-2; no firm D call. The CDR3 extends over 14 amino acids. Germline V gene sequence: CDR1 SNHLY, CDR2 FYNNEI. Trimming pared 0 bases from V and 7 bases from J, leaving 12 bases between. The CDR3 sequence: CASSEAGRVPGYTF. CDR3 in DNA: TGTGCCAGCAGTGAAGCCGGCAGAGTGCCTGGCTACACCTTC.

This clonotype was observed at least ten times. The chain is built from TRBV20-1 and TRBJ2-1; perhaps TRBD2 as D (5 bases). This CDR3 is built from 14 residues. The V end was cut by 1 base, the J end by 6 bases, with 13 bases between. The germline gives CDR1 DFQATT, CDR2 SNEGSKA (reference sequence). This CDR3 reads CSARALFGVNEQFF. The DNA for the CDR3 is TGCAGTGCTAGAGCCCTCTTCGGGGTCAATGAGCAGTTCTTC.

This clonotype has a count of ten or more. This chain connects TRBV2 to TRBJ1-5; TRBD1 agrees at 7 bases. With V trimmed by 8 bases and J by 4 bases, 8 bases remained unmatched. The CDR3 loop spans 14 amino acids. From germline, CDR1 is SNHLY and CDR2 FYNNEI. In nucleotides, the CDR3 is TGTGCCAGCGGCAGACAGGGCGCAAATCAGCCCCAGCATTTT. Translating it yields CASGRQGANQPQHF.

This clonotype was observed a single time. This chain joins TRBV4-1 and TRBJ2-3; TRBD1 matches 9 bases. The junction had 3 bases not matched to a gene; V was cut back by 2 bases and J by 3 bases. Germline CDR1 is MGHRA and CDR2 is YSYEKL. The CDR3 length is 15 residues. In DNA, the CDR3 is TGCGCCAGCAGCCAAAAGGGGACAGGGACAGATACGCAGTATTTT. Amino acid sequence: CASSQKGTGTDTQYF.

This clonotype was seen repeatedly, ten times or more. The J gene is TRBJ1-5, the V gene TRBV12-3 or TRBV12-4; no clear D. This CDR3 contains 16 residues. V was trimmed by 1 base and J by 7 bases, leaving 17 bases between them. CDR3 in amino acids: CASSLDPVTGNQPQHF. The CDR3 DNA sequence: TGTGCCAGCAGTTTAGATCCGGTCACGGGAAACCAGCCCCAGCATTTT.

V is TRBV3-1 and J is TRBJ1-4, with D perhaps TRBD1 (6 bases). CDR3 size: 12 residues. The ends were cut back, 6 bases at V and 8 bases at J, with 10 bases in the middle. The V gene's germline CDR1 is LGHDT and CDR2 YNNKEL (reference sequence). The CDR3 reads CASRQGLEKLFF. CDR3 in DNA: TGTGCCAGCAGACAGGGTTTGGAAAAACTGTTTTTT. Combining the CDR3 with reference TRBV3-1 and TRBJ1-4 gives the whole variable domain DTAVSQTPKYLVTQMGNDKSIKCEQNLGHDTMYWYKQDSKKFLKIMFSYNNKELIINETVPNRFSPKSPDKAHLNLHINSLELGDSAVYFCASRQGLEKLFFGSGTQLSVL.

This clonotype was counted at least ten times. The chain couples TRBV6-2 or TRBV6-3 to TRBJ1-6; no reliable D call. Germline V lookup: CDR1 MNHEY, CDR2 SVGEGT. Between the trimmed V and J ends, which lost 0 bases and 9 bases, there was a span of 9 bases. CDR3 size: 14 residues. The CDR3 sequence is CASSYSGGGSPLHF. The CDR3 nucleotides read TGTGCCAGCAGTTACTCGGGAGGAGGTTCACCCCTCCACTTT.

This clonotype appeared many times. The genes are TRBV6-1 and TRBJ1-1, with D unresolved. The ends were cut back, 3 bases at V and 2 bases at J, with 13 bases in the middle. CDR1 and CDR2 from the germline V gene are MNHNS and SASEGT. The CDR3 is 15 amino acids. CDR3 DNA sequence: TGTGCCAGCAGTGACCGGACGGAATTAAACACTGAAGCTTTCTTT. Residues: CASSDRTELNTEAFF.

This clonotype appeared many times. The V and J genes are TRBV4-3 and TRBJ1-1; D is ambiguous. Trimming cost V 4 bases and J 1 base, with 10 bases left between them. The CDR3 sequence is 14 residues long. Germline V gene sequence: CDR1 LGHNA, CDR2 YSLEER. The CDR3 spells CASSRAAGNTEAFF. As DNA, the CDR3 is TGCGCCAGCAGCCGAGCGGCAGGGAACACTGAAGCTTTCTTT.

This sequence joins TRBV20-1 and TRBJ1-6; unclear D gene. With 3 bases removed from V and 8 bases from J, the gap between germline ends came to 14 bases. This CDR3 region has 14 residues. CDR1 is DFQATT and CDR2 is SNEGSKA in the germline V gene (reference sequence). CDR3 in DNA: TGCAGTGCTAGCGAGAGGCAGTCATATTCACCCCTCCACTTT. Encoded protein: CSASERQSYSPLHF.

The J gene is TRBJ2-3, the V gene TRBV7-9; no definite D call. The germline V and J ends were trimmed by 1 base and 4 bases, with 6 bases remaining between them. The CDR3 totals 13 residues. Germline lookup yields CDR1 SEHNR and CDR2 FQNEAQ (reference sequence). The CDR3 sequence: CASSLDGADTQYF. The CDR3 coding sequence is TGTGCCAGCAGCTTAGATGGGGCAGATACGCAGTATTTT.

The chain recombines TRBV4-3 with TRBJ2-3, with 9 bases identical to TRBD2. The CDR3 covers 15 residues. Germline V gene data show CDR1 as LGHNA and CDR2 as YSLEER. J was trimmed by 4 bases and V by 3 bases; bases with no gene match: 5. The CDR3 is CASSHNSGSADTQYF. CDR3 coding DNA: TGCGCCAGCAGCCATAATAGCGGGAGCGCAGATACGCAGTATTTT.

In this sample, this clonotype turned up many times. The chain couples TRBV5-1 to TRBJ1-2; 8 bases are shared with TRBD1. CDR1 is SGHRS, CDR2 YFSETQ, per germline. The CDR3 has 14 amino acids. V shed 4 bases and J 1 base; nucleotides not matched to a gene: 3. The CDR3 sequence is CASSPGQGNYGYTF. CDR3 nucleotides: TGCGCCAGCAGCCCCGGACAGGGTAACTATGGCTACACCTTC.

This clonotype appeared a few times. The chain joins TRBV24-1 to TRBJ1-4; D remains unclear. Germline V gives CDR1 KGHDR, CDR2 SFDVKD. The CDR3 spans 15 residues. Trimming left V 0 bases short and J 7 bases short, with 11 bases between. CDR3 region: CATSDLSRYGEKLFF. The CDR3 DNA follows: TGTGCCACCAGTGATTTGAGTCGATATGGTGAAAAACTGTTTTTT.

Concerning this clonotype: A read error may be the cause here, since a much bigger clone is one base away. This chain joins TRBV19 and TRBJ1-2; TRBD1 agrees at 7 bases. The CDR3 sequence is 14 residues long. Germline V gene lookup returns CDR1 LNHDA and CDR2 SQIVND (reference sequence). The DNA of the CDR3 is TGTGCCAGTAGGACGCCGGGGACAGACTATGGCTACAACTTC. It is translated as CASRTPGTDYGYNF. Based on the CDR3 plus reference TRBV19 and TRBJ1-2, the full variable domain is DGGITQSPKYLFRKEGQNVTLSCEQNLNHDAMYWYRQDPGQGLRLIYYSQIVNDFQKGDIAEGYSVSREKKESFPLTVTSAQKNPTAFYLCASRTPGTDYGYNFGSGTRLTVV.

This clonotype was picked up many times. The rearrangement links TRBV18 to TRBJ1-2, with D tentatively TRBD1 (5 bases). This CDR3 region has 12 residues. Trimming stripped 5 bases from V and 6 bases from J, with 10 bases between. CDR1 is KGHSH, CDR2 LQKENI, per germline. This CDR3 is CASSSTVNGYTF. CDR3 nucleotide sequence: TGTGCCAGCTCATCGACAGTGAATGGCTACACCTTC.